Listed here are 25 T cell receptor beta chains from one sample, sequenced in a study of T cell responses to AZD1222 COVID-19 vaccine. TCRdb keeps only in-frame clones here, not all; method: immunoSEQ multiplex PCR. In the table there are around 99,000 clones, about 93% of which are singletons. The source material was peripheral blood, sampled on day 0 of AZD1222 vaccination. Receptors originate from an adult in good health.

The rearrangement uses TRBV24-1 and TRBJ1-1; 9 positions agree with TRBD1. Germline assignment: CDR1 KGHDR and CDR2 SFDVKD. The CDR3 is made up of 18 amino acids. V dropped 1 base and J dropped 1; count of bases not matched to a gene: 9. The CDR3: CATSDFPRTGEGNTEAFF. The CDR3 nucleotides read TGTGCCACCAGTGATTTCCCTAGGACAGGGGAGGGGAACACTGAAGCTTTCTTT.

The chain combines TRBV7-9 with TRBJ2-7, with 7 positions matching TRBD1. Germline V gene sequence: CDR1 SEHNR, CDR2 FQNEAQ (reference sequence). CDR3 length equals 13 residues. Unmatched junction bases numbered 9, after V lost 1 base and J lost 12 bases. CDR3 nucleotides: TGTGCCAGCAGCTTAGAGGGCTCGACAGGGTGGTACTTC. Translating it yields CASSLEGSTGWYF.

CDR3 loop: CASSLDTGREPQHF. The CDR3 DNA sequence: TGTGCCAGCAGCTTAGATACAGGGAGGGAGCCCCAGCATTTT. The V call is TRBV7-9, the J call TRBJ1-5; TRBD1 might be the D (6 bases). The CDR3 runs 14 residues. Per germline, CDR1 SEHNR and CDR2 FQNEAQ (reference sequence). V shed 1 base and J shed 8 bases, with 12 bases lying between them.

The genes are TRBV11-2 and TRBJ1-3, with TRBD1 as a possible D gene (5 bases). Germline lookup yields CDR1 SGHAT and CDR2 FQNNGV. Trimming removed 6 bases from V and 2 bases from J, with 20 bases in between. This CDR3 is built from 17 residues. The CDR3 DNA reads as TGTGCCAGCAGATCCAATAGACAGACTTCTCCTGGAAACACCATATATTTT. Translation: CASRSNRQTSPGNTIYF.

The rearrangement uses TRBV5-1 and TRBJ2-1, with no clear D. The CDR3 length is 16 residues. Trimming pared 0 bases from V and 10 bases from J, leaving 20 bases between. Germline CDR1 SGHRS, CDR2 YFSETQ. CDR3 DNA: TGCGCCAGCAGCTTGGCCTCGATTCATGGGGTAGAAGAGCAGTTCTTC. Amino acid sequence: CASSLASIHGVEEQFF.

The chain joins TRBV6-1 to TRBJ1-6; 7 positions match TRBD1. The CDR3 is 18 residues long. Germline loops: CDR1 MNHNS, CDR2 SASEGT. Trimming took 4 bases from V and 6 from J; bases not matched to a gene: 15. The CDR3 protein is CASSGQGVQAVPNSPLHF. The CDR3 DNA is TGTGCCAGCAGTGGACAGGGAGTCCAAGCTGTCCCTAATTCACCCCTCCACTTT.

The chain is built from TRBV5-1 and TRBJ2-3, with 7 bases fitting TRBD1. The DNA matches TRBJ1-5 better at its end, which makes the J call doubtful. CDR3 length: 15 residues. Germline lookup yields CDR1 SGHRS and CDR2 YFSETQ. Here the CDR3 reads CASSLDRGGTDTQHF. CDR3 coding DNA: TGCGCCAGCAGCTTGGACAGGGGCGGCACAGATACGCAGCATTTT.

The rearrangement joins TRBV24-1 to TRBJ2-7; 9 nucleotides align to TRBD1. V was clipped by 4 bases and J by 4 bases; unmatched bases: 7. The length of the CDR3 is 15 residues. CDR1 KGHDR and CDR2 SFDVKD come from the germline V gene. The CDR3 DNA follows: TGTGCCACCAGTGACCCCCGGGACAGGGCGTACGAGCAGTACTTC. Translated: CATSDPRDRAYEQYF.

The chain recombines TRBV20-1 with TRBJ2-1, with 8 nucleotides matching TRBD1. Unmatched junction bases numbered 10, after V lost 3 bases and J lost 9 bases. This CDR3 contains 14 residues. Looked up from germline, CDR1 is DFQATT and CDR2 is SNEGSKA (reference sequence). The CDR3 sequence is CSASEDRAPGEQFF. The CDR3 bases are TGCAGTGCTAGTGAGGACAGGGCCCCCGGTGAGCAGTTCTTC.

This clone was seen a handful of times. This chain joins TRBV4-3 and TRBJ1-2; D remains unclear. The germline V gene encodes CDR1 LGHNA and CDR2 YSLEER. Trimming took 0 bases from V and 8 from J, leaving 13 bases between them. The CDR3 has 14 amino acids. CDR3 amino acids: CASSQDLGVWGYTF. In DNA form, the CDR3 reads TGCGCCAGCAGCCAAGATCTGGGAGTATGGGGCTACACCTTC.

The chain is built from TRBV9 and TRBJ2-1; the D gene is possibly TRBD1 (6 bases). Germline V lookup: CDR1 SGDLS, CDR2 YYNGEE. V gave up 5 bases and J gave up 3 bases, with 12 bases separating them. CDR3 size: 14 residues. CDR3 bases: TGTGCCAGCAGTCCCGGGACAAACTACAATGAGCAGTTCTTC. The encoded protein is CASSPGTNYNEQFF. Combining the CDR3 with reference TRBV9 and TRBJ2-1 gives the whole variable domain DSGVTQTPKHLITATGQRVTLRCSPRSGDLSVYWYQQSLDQGLQFLIQYYNGEERAKGNILERFSAQQFPDLHSELNLSSLELGDSALYFCASSPGTNYNEQFFGPGTRLTVL.

This sequence joins TRBV15 and TRBJ2-4; D gene ambiguous. This CDR3 is 19 amino acids long. With 6 bases removed from V and 4 bases from J, the gap between germline ends came to 28 bases. Germline loops: CDR1 LNHNV, CDR2 YYDKDF (reference sequence). CDR3: CATSGRGSADWRVKNIQYF. The CDR3 nucleotides are TGTGCCACCAGTGGCCGCGGATCGGCTGATTGGAGAGTAAAAAACATTCAGTACTTC.

The rearrangement joins TRBV21-1 to TRBJ1-4. TRBV21-1 is a pseudogene segment. This CDR3 has 15 residues. Here the CDR3 reads CASSKEMGWNEKLFF. For the CDR3, the DNA is TGTGCCAGCAGCAAAGAAATGGGATGGAATGAAAAACTGTTTTTT.

The chain combines TRBV6-6 with TRBJ1-4; TRBD1 agrees at 7 bases. Trimming took 4 bases from V and 6 from J; bases not matched to a gene: 8. Per germline, CDR1 MNHNY and CDR2 SVGAGI (reference sequence). The CDR3 length is 15 residues. The CDR3 nucleotides read TGTGCCAGCAGTTTTACCGGGACAGTTGATGAAAAACTGTTTTTT. It codes for CASSFTGTVDEKLFF.

The chain couples TRBV27 to TRBJ1-2, with TRBD1 matching 11 bases. Trimming at V came to 0 bases and at J to 7 bases, leaving 4 bases not matched to a gene. CDR3 length: 15 amino acids. CDR1 MNHEY and CDR2 SMNVEV come from the germline V gene (reference sequence). CDR3 sequence: CASSLSGQGALGYTF. CDR3 DNA: TGTGCCAGCAGTTTATCCGGACAGGGGGCTCTTGGCTACACCTTC.

The chain employs TRBV5-1 and TRBJ2-7; the D is unclear. The CDR3 has 15 amino acids. CDR1 SGHRS and CDR2 YFSETQ come from the germline V gene. With 7 bases removed from V and 0 bases from J, the gap between germline ends came to 17 bases. The DNA of the CDR3 is TGCGCCAGCTGTCTGGCTCCCGGCGACTCCTACGAGCAGTACTTC. Residues: CASCLAPGDSYEQYF.

The rearrangement uses TRBV7-8 and TRBJ1-2; no clear D. V was shortened by 2 bases and J by 5 bases, with 12 bases between the two germline ends. CDR1 and CDR2 (germline): SGHVS, FQNEAQ. This CDR3 contains 14 residues. CDR3 amino acids: CASSLTSLIYGYTF. CDR3 in DNA: TGTGCCAGCAGCTTAACCTCCCTTATATATGGCTACACCTTC.

The sample holds one count of this clone. The genes are TRBV10-3 and TRBJ2-1; D is unclear. Germline lookup yields CDR1 ENHRY and CDR2 SYGVKD. Trimming removed 2 bases at V and 11 bases at J, with 7 bases between. The CDR3 spans 11 residues. CDR3 sequence (DNA): TGTGCCATCAGTGAGGGAGTTAAGCAGTTCTTC. Its protein product is CAISEGVKQFF.

The rearrangement uses TRBV10-1 and TRBJ1-1; 7 bases match TRBD1. Germline V gene sequence: CDR1 WNHNN, CDR2 SYGVQD (reference sequence). This CDR3 contains 12 residues. The V segment lost 5 bases and the J segment 11 bases; nucleotides outside the gene matches: 8. The CDR3 reads CASSLRGRRAFF. DNA for the CDR3: TGCGCCAGCAGTCTGAGGGGGCGCCGTGCTTTCTTT.

The chain uses TRBV5-6 and TRBJ1-3, with TRBD1 matching over 8 bases. The trim removed 4 bases at V and 4 bases at J, leaving 10 bases unmatched. Germline V gives CDR1 SGHDT, CDR2 YYEEEE. The CDR3 is 16 amino acids. The CDR3 DNA follows: TGTGCCAGCAGCGCCCGGACAGGGCTTGCGGGAAACACCATATATTTT. Translating gives CASSARTGLAGNTIYF.

This rearrangement joins TRBV7-8 to TRBJ1-2; D remains ambiguous. Germline CDR1 and CDR2: SGHVS and FQNEAQ. The CDR3 runs to 15 residues. Deletions cut 2 bases from V and 8 bases from J, with 18 bases between. The CDR3 sequence: CASSLQDLILGGYTF. The CDR3 DNA reads as TGTGCCAGCAGCTTACAAGACCTGATACTGGGAGGCTACACCTTC.

This clone was seen only once. V and J are TRBV19 and TRBJ1-5, with 8 bases identical to TRBD1. The V gene end was trimmed by 11 bases and the J gene end by 5 bases; junction bases not matched to a gene: 35. Per germline, CDR1 LNHDA and CDR2 SQIVND (reference sequence). CDR3 length equals 22 residues. CDR3 protein: CAGTRNPLRQGREQKGYQPQHF. The CDR3 DNA reads as TGTGCCGGGACCAGGAACCCGCTTCGACAGGGGAGGGAGCAGAAGGGGTATCAGCCCCAGCATTTT.

The chain carries TRBV7-9 and TRBJ1-2; D is unresolved. Trimming took 1 base from V and 6 from J, leaving 12 bases between them. The V gene's germline CDR1 is SEHNR and CDR2 FQNEAQ (reference sequence). The CDR3 consists of 14 residues. The DNA of the CDR3 is TGTGCCAGCAGCTTAGGCGGGAGTTGGGATGGCTACACCTTC. Amino acid sequence: CASSLGGSWDGYTF.

V and J are TRBV11-3 and TRBJ1-3; D may be TRBD1 (5 bases). The CDR3 is made up of 12 amino acids. Germline CDR1 and CDR2: SGHNT and YENEEA. Trimming cost V 5 bases and J 4 bases, with 6 bases left between them. The CDR3 here is CASSKGGNTIYF. CDR3 in DNA: TGTGCCAGCAGCAAGGGGGGAAACACCATATATTTT.

This clone was seen just once. The V gene is TRBV6-5, the J gene TRBJ2-5, with TRBD2 matching 8 bases. The germline V gene has CDR1 MNHEY and CDR2 SVGAGI. J gave up 6 bases and V 3 bases, and 12 bases lay outside the gene matches. This CDR3 has 16 residues. The CDR3 protein is CASSYTEAGAGKTQYF. In nucleotides, the CDR3 is TGTGCCAGCAGTTATACGGAAGCGGGGGCAGGGAAGACCCAGTACTTC.